A selection of T cell receptor beta chains follows, all from one sample in a study of control samples from healthy donors and cancer patients. Data came from immunoSEQ multiplex PCR; TCRdb stores just in-frame clones and leaves some out. The table includes roughly 130,000 clones, 70% to 90% detected once. The sample consisted of blood. The origin of the receptors is a man between 50 and 59 years old in good health. CDR3s include the opening cysteine and the closing phenylalanine or tryptophan. D genes are given only for firm matches. Only part of the rows carry a size: once, few, many, or a class if the clone is expanded.

V gene	clone size	D gene	J gene	CDR3 length	CDR3 DNA	CDR3 protein
TRBV28	-	-	TRBJ2-3	15	TGTGCCAGCAGTTCGAGGACGGCTAGCACAGATACGCAGTATTTT	CASSSRTASTDTQYF
TRBV27	-	TRBD1	TRBJ2-3	18	TGTGCCAGCAGTTTCTCGGGGACAGGGATTCGGTCGACAGATACGCAGTATTTT	CASSFSGTGIRSTDTQYF
TRBV18	-	-	TRBJ1-2	15	TGTGCCAGCTCACAAGGACAGAGAACTAACTATGGCTACACCTTC	CASSQGQRTNYGYTF
TRBV5-6	-	TRBD2	TRBJ2-1	16	TGTGCCAGCAGCCCCGGGACTAGCGGGGCCTACAATGAGCAGTTCTTC	CASSPGTSGAYNEQFF
TRBV27	-	TRBD1	TRBJ1-3	18	TGTGCCAGCAGTCTTCTCCCCCCCAGGGGGACTTCTGGAAACACCATATATTTT	CASSLLPPRGTSGNTIYF
TRBV4-1	-	TRBD1	TRBJ2-2	15	TGCGCCAGCAGCCAAGGAAGGGGGCCGGGCGGGGAGCTGTTTTTT	CASSQGRGPGGELFF
TRBV10-3	-	TRBD1	TRBJ1-2	15	TGTGCCATCAGCTTAGGTTCAGGGGGAGACTATGGCTACACCTTC	CAISLGSGGDYGYTF
TRBV2	-	-	TRBJ2-7	12	TGTGCCAGCAGGGGGGACCGACACGAGCAGTACTTC	CASRGDRHEQYF
TRBV6-5	-	TRBD2	TRBJ2-5	13	TGTGCCAGCAGTTACTCCGGGGGGGAGACCCAGTACTTC	CASSYSGGETQYF
TRBV9	once	-	TRBJ1-1	15	TGTGCCAGCAGCGTAGTCACCCTGGGGGACACTGAAGCTTTCTTT	CASSVVTLGDTEAFF
TRBV5-1	few	-	TRBJ2-1	14	TGCGCCAGCCGATTCGGGGGGCCAAACAATGAGCAGTTCTTC	CASRFGGPNNEQFF
TRBV9	few	-	TRBJ1-2	13	TGTGCCAGCAGCGGATACACGAACTATGGCTACACCTTC	CASSGYTNYGYTF
TRBV7-9	-	TRBD2	TRBJ2-3	14	TGTGCCAGCCGGCGGGGGGCGAACACAGATACGCAGTATTTT	CASRRGANTDTQYF
TRBV13	-	-	TRBJ2-1	17	TGTGCCAGCAGCCCAGGGTTGGGGGGCAACTCCTACAATGAGCAGTTCTTC	CASSPGLGGNSYNEQFF
TRBV27	-	TRBD1	TRBJ1-4	15	TGTGCCAGCAGATCGTCCGGGACAGGGCTTGAAAAACTGTTTTTT	CASRSSGTGLEKLFF
TRBV12-5	-	-	TRBJ1-5	17	TGTGCTAGTGGTTTGATTCGGGGGTGGCAGGGCAATCAGCCCCAGCATTTT	CASGLIRGWQGNQPQHF
TRBV3-1/TRBV3-2	-	TRBD1	TRBJ2-7	15	TGTGCCAGCAGTTACGGGACAGGGGGCTTCTACGAGCAGTACTTC	CASSYGTGGFYEQYF
TRBV2	-	TRBD2	TRBJ2-5	17	TGTGCCAGCAGTGAGTCTAGCGGGGGGGCCGCCGGAGAGACCCAGTACTTC	CASSESSGGAAGETQYF
TRBV28	-	-	TRBJ1-1	13	TGTGCCAGCACGGTCGGGTCTTACACTGAAGCTTTCTTT	CASTVGSYTEAFF
TRBV5-4	-	-	TRBJ2-1	18	TGTGCCAGCAGCCCCCTGGGGATCCCAACAGGGACCTACAATGAGCAGTTCTTC	CASSPLGIPTGTYNEQFF
TRBV7-8	-	TRBD2	TRBJ2-1	14	TGTGCCAGCAGCCAAAGAACGGGGGGGCACGAGCAGTTCTTC	CASSQRTGGHEQFF
TRBV5-1	-	-	TRBJ2-1	14	TGCGCCAGCAGCTTTACGGGGTGGGACAATGAGCAGTTCTTC	CASSFTGWDNEQFF
TRBV14	-	-	TRBJ2-5	14	TGTGCCAGCAGCCCAGGGACAAGCCAAGAGACCCAGTACTTC	CASSPGTSQETQYF
TRBV6-6	-	-	TRBJ1-2	14	TGTGCCAGCAGTAGGACGGCTGCTAACTATGGCTACACCTTC	CASSRTAANYGYTF
TRBV5-6	-	-	TRBJ1-6	15	TGTGCCAGCAGCTTGGAGGGGTTGAGTAATTCACCCCTCCACTTT	CASSLEGLSNSPLHF
TRBV5-4	-	-	TRBJ2-3	15	TGTGCCAGCAGCTTGGCCGGGGTAGGGAGGGATACGCAGTATTTT	CASSLAGVGRDTQYF
TRBV5-6	-	TRBD1	TRBJ1-2	14	TGTGCCAGCAGCGCGGGGACAGCCCACTATGGCTACACCTTC	CASSAGTAHYGYTF